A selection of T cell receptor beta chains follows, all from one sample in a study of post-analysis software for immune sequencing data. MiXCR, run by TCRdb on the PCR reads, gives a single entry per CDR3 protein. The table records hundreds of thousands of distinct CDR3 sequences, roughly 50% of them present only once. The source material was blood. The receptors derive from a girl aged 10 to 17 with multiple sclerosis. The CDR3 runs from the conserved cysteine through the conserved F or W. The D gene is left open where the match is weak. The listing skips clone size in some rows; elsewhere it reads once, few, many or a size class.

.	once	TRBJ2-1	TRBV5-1	TGCGCCAGCAGCTTGCGAGGGCGGGCTGGCTCCTACAATGAGCAGTTCTTC	CASSLRGRAGSYNEQFF
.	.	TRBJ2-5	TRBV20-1	TGCAGTGCTAGCCCCTCGGGAGGGGGCATGTCTGGGGAGACCCAGTACTTC	CSASPSGGGMSGETQYF
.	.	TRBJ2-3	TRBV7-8	TGTGCCAGCAGCTTAGCGGGCGGTCTTCCCCCGGCGAGCACAGATACGCAGTATTTT	CASSLAGGLPPASTDTQYF
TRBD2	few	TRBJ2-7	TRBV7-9	TGTGCCAGCAGCATCACCGGGACTAGCGGGGGGGCCTACGAGCAGTACTTC	CASSITGTSGGAYEQYF
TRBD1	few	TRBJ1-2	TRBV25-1	TGTGCCAGCAGTGAGGACAGGGCAATCTATGGCTACACCTTC	CASSEDRAIYGYTF
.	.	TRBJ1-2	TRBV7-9	TGTGCCGTAACAGGGGGCTACACCTTC	CAVTGGYTF
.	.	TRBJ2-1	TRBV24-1	TGTGCCACCAGTGACTCTAGCCCGAGCTCCTACAATGAGCAGTTCTTC	CATSDSSPSSYNEQFF
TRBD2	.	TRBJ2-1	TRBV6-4	TGTGCCAGCAGTGACGCTGCGGGAGGTTACAATGAGCAGTTCTTC	CASSDAAGGYNEQFF
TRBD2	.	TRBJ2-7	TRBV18	TGTGCCAGCTCACCACTCGTAGCGGGCTATACCTACGAGCAGTACTTC	CASSPLVAGYTYEQYF
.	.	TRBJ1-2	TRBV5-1	TGCGCCAGCGCCTTGGGACAAAACTATGGCTACACCTTC	CASALGQNYGYTF
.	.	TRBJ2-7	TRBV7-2	TGTGCCAGCAGCTCCAAGGGGGGGAACGAGCAGTACTTC	CASSSKGGNEQYF
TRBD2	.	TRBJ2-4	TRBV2	TGTGCCATTAGGACTAGCGGGTTCAAAAACATTCAGTACTTC	CAIRTSGFKNIQYF
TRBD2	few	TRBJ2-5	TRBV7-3	TGTGCCAGCAGCGGAGCGGGAGAAGAGACCCAGTACTTC	CASSGAGEETQYF
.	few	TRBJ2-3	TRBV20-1	TGCAGTGCTAGTGGACAAGGCCGCACAGATACGCAGTATTTT	CSASGQGRTDTQYF
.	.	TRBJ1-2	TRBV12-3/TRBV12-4	TGTGCCAGCAGTTTACTGCAGTATGGCTACACCTTC	CASSLLQYGYTF
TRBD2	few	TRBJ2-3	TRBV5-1	TGTGCCAGCAGCCGGCCTAGCGGGGTGACAGATACGCAGTATTTT	CASSRPSGVTDTQYF
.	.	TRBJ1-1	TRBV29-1	TGCAGCGTTGAAGAGGGGGGACTCGTGCCTGAAGCTTTCTTT	CSVEEGGLVPEAFF
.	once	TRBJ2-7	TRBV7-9	TGTGCCAGCAGCTTAGCGGATTTCCATGAGCAGTACTTC	CASSLADFHEQYF
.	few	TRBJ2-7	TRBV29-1	TGCAGCGTGTGGGCCCTATACGAGCAGTACTTC	CSVWALYEQYF
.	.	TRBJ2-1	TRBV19	TGTGCCAGTAGTTATGGGTTAAGGGCTACCTACAATGAGCAGTTCTTC	CASSYGLRATYNEQFF